The following is a TCR beta chain sequence with its context. Its specificity is unknown. This record belongs to a study of cytomegalovirus exposure and HLA in healthy donors. Study-level findings and limits: The study flagged some 170 TCR beta chains as cytomegalovirus-associated. Reportedly, diagnosis of cytomegalovirus status by the classifier showed high specificity and sensitivity.

V was clipped by 7 bases and J by 7 bases, with 16 bases between them. The germline V gene encodes CDR1 LNHDA and CDR2 SQIVND (reference sequence). The CDR3 contains 13 residues. Here immunoSEQ multiplex PCR was the method, and the copy in TCRdb shows in-frame clones only, minus some. Here the sample spans 130,000 or so clones, under 90% being singletons. The chain employs TRBV19 and TRBJ1-2; possible D gene TRBD1, 5 bases. The specimen was PBMCs. The source of this sequence is a man aged 25-45 years in good health and CMV-seronegative. CDR3 bases: TGTGCCAGTACCATACCGGGGGTCGGTGGCTACACCTTC. Translated, it gives CASTIPGVGGYTF. The whole variable domain, remainder taken from reference TRBV19 and TRBJ1-2, is DGGITQSPKYLFRKEGQNVTLSCEQNLNHDAMYWYRQDPGQGLRLIYYSQIVNDFQKGDIAEGYSVSREKKESFPLTVTSAQKNPTAFYLCASTIPGVGGYTFGSGTRLTVV.